Sequencing of this TCR beta chain was carried out in a study of T cell responses to AZD1222 COVID-19 vaccine (dated by TCRdb to about 2021). Notes on the research overall: TCR sequencing covered more than 230 trial participants: 200 to 220 given two doses of AZD1222 and approximately 26 given two doses of MenACWY control vaccine. Trial participants were enrolled by age into 18-55, 56-69 and 70-plus year subgroups, with around 140, 26 and 57 TCR-sequenced participants respectively. General conclusions and limits of the study: The vaccine-associated CD4 TCRs covered the entire spike protein, and the dominant responses fell in regions 160-218 and 743-854. A significant rise in spike-specific TCR breadth and depth was observed after two AZD1222 doses relative to day 0 and relative to MenACWY recipients. In the small 56-69-year group, the increase in depth fell short of significance, most likely because of low power. Because no day 14 peak-response samples were available, repertoires were characterized only after the peak T cell response. Epitopes outside the regions mutated in the B.1.351 and B.1.1.7 variants were reportedly recognized by nearly half of the unique spike-specific TCRs. Conclusions about previously exposed vaccinees were limited because only six AZD1222 recipients were SARS-CoV-2 seropositive at baseline. Participants were mostly white British and included more females than males, and it was suggested by the authors that clonal diversity may have been underestimated.

The table lists this clone with a count of one. Its antigen target is currently unknown. Per-base quality was not reported, and no clone a single base away is much larger than it. The sample's time point label, in plain terms: about 28 days (+/-7) after the second vaccine dose. AZD1222 recipients with second doses at about 4 weeks or about 12 weeks were pooled, because spike-specific TCR depth and breadth did not differ between schedules. The vaccinee samples were drawn from two UK trials, COV001 and COV002, one of which was a single-blind randomized controlled phase 2/3 trial testing AZD1222 (ChAdOx1 nCoV-19) in healthy adults. Trial participant PBMC samples were collected at day 0 and day 28 after the second dose for TCRbeta chain sequencing. V is reduced by 0 bases and J by 3 bases, leaving a spacing of 13 bases between them. The CDR3 runs 16 amino acids, cysteine and phenylalanine included. CDR3 DNA is the only sequence kept; it has 48 bases, read in frame from the first base. From the germline V gene, CDR1 is SGHRS and CDR2 is YFSETQ.

The CDR3 regions of human TCRbeta chains were analyzed by immunosequencing. As for the authors' bioinformatics: TCRs in the repertoires were compared against a reference library of SARS-CoV-2-specific TCRs that had been generated with the MIRA antigen-specificity platform. Breadth was defined as the fraction of unique TCRs that were SARS-CoV-2-associated, and depth was defined as the fraction of total T cells that were SARS-CoV-2-associated. Using the MIRA data, every spike-specific TCR was mapped to the spike region that the TCR reacted to and assigned to either a CD4 or a CD8 class. Log10-transformed breadth and depth values were compared by one-way ANOVA with Sidak's multiple comparisons tests. The source is immuneACCESS, and TCRdb retained only in-frame sequences with V and J called. Part of the clones is not carried over; for the studies checked, unresolved V genes explain less than half of this, and the remainder is unexplained. Clone size and the V and J calls come from that table; the DNA yielded D and trimming. The sample includes just under 150,000 clones, with about 86% observed a single time. The leading ten clones occupy 5% to 5.5% of the sample.

The specimen comprised peripheral blood, sampled 28 days after the second AZD1222 dose. The sequence joins TRBV5-1 to TRBJ1-5; matching of 6 bases hints at TRBD1 as the D gene. This TCR derives from an adult who received the AZD1222 COVID-19 vaccine. At the DNA level, the sequence is TGCGCCAGCAGCTTGGCTGGCGGACAGATCAATCAGCCCCAGCATTTT. Its protein product is CASSLAGGQINQPQHF.